Each of the 17 T cell receptor beta chains below was sequenced from the same sample in a study of breast tumors, draining lymph nodes, adjacent tissues. The lymph nodes were axillary draining lymph nodes from breast cancer patients. Each CDR3 protein gets one entry after TCRdb re-called the multiplex PCR reads with MiXCR. Among about 140,000 distinct CDR3 sequences listed, approximately 30% were seen once. The material sequenced was axillary lymph node tissue. The source of these receptors is a female donor with breast cancer. Some clones in this sample may be carry-over from other donors' samples.

This clonotype was picked up many times. V usage is TRBV6-4 and J usage is TRBJ2-1; 8 nucleotides line up with TRBD2. The V gene's germline CDR1 is MRHNA and CDR2 SNTAGT. V lost 6 bases to trimming and J lost 8 bases; unmatched junction nucleotides: 12. The CDR3 totals 15 residues. The CDR3 spells CASSARGGEFYEQFF. The CDR3 bases are TGTGCCAGCAGCGCCCGGGGGGGAGAATTCTATGAGCAGTTCTTC.

This clonotype was observed many times. The chain employs TRBV11-2 and TRBJ2-2; 9 positions agree with TRBD1. Germline-derived CDR1 and CDR2 are SGHAT and FQNNGV. Germline trimming cut 5 bases from V and 1 base from J; bases unmatched to any gene: 2. This CDR3 comprises 15 residues. The CDR3 DNA is TGTGCCAGCAGCATGGGACAGGGGAACACCGGGGAGCTGTTTTTT. It translates to CASSMGQGNTGELFF.

This clonotype has at least ten counts. V gene TRBV7-8 combines with J gene TRBJ2-5, with 11 bases lining up with TRBD2. In germline, CDR1 is SGHVS, CDR2 FQNEAQ. The CDR3 sequence is 15 residues long. With V trimmed by 3 bases and J by 5 bases, 5 bases remained unmatched. The CDR3 loop reads CASSLNSGGAETQYF. The CDR3 DNA follows: TGTGCCAGCAGCTTGAATAGCGGGGGGGCGGAGACCCAGTACTTC.

The chain combines TRBV7-9 with TRBJ2-7; D gene uncertain. Trimming pared 1 base from V and 6 bases from J, leaving 10 bases between. Germline V gene lookup returns CDR1 SEHNR and CDR2 FQNEAQ (reference sequence). CDR3 length equals 13 residues. CDR3 in DNA: TGTGCCAGCAGCTTAGGCGTGAGAGGCGAGCAGTACGTC. Its protein is CASSLGVRGEQYV.

This clonotype was found many times. Here the CDR3 reads CASSLVKGTDTQYF. CDR3 DNA sequence: TGCGCCAGCAGCTTGGTGAAGGGCACAGATACGCAGTATTTT. The chain links TRBV5-1 to TRBJ2-3; D not resolved. V lost 0 bases and J 1 base, leaving 6 bases between the germline ends. This CDR3 spans 14 amino acids. Germline V lookup: CDR1 SGHRS, CDR2 YFSETQ.

This clonotype was seen at least ten times. This chain joins TRBV6-2 or TRBV6-3 and TRBJ1-6; D unclear. Deletions cut 8 bases from V and 5 bases from J, with 10 bases between. The CDR3 covers 13 residues. The germline V gene has CDR1 MNHEY and CDR2 SVGEGT. The CDR3 here is CASGRGNNSPLHF. The CDR3 DNA follows: TGTGCCAGCGGGAGAGGAAATAATTCACCCCTCCACTTT.

This clonotype was observed at least ten times. The CDR3 DNA reads as TGTGCCACCAGCAGAGTTAGCGGGGGCCAAGAGACCCAGTACTTC. Translation gives CATSRVSGGQETQYF. This sequence joins TRBV15 and TRBJ2-5; 9 bases align to TRBD2. This CDR3 region has 15 residues. V lost 1 base to trimming and J lost 1 base; unmatched junction nucleotides: 1. Germline V gene lookup returns CDR1 LNHNV and CDR2 YYDKDF (reference sequence).

This sequence joins TRBV6-4 and TRBJ1-6; 7 nucleotides match TRBD1. The CDR3 spans 12 residues. Germline loops: CDR1 MRHNA, CDR2 SNTAGT. V trimming: 7 bases; J trimming: 7 bases; junction bases outside the gene matches: 1. The chain's CDR3 is CASIRGNSPLHF. The CDR3 DNA follows: TGTGCCAGCATCAGGGGGAATTCACCCCTCCACTTT.

This clonotype was seen at least ten times. This chain connects TRBV6-6 to TRBJ1-2; D remains unclear. Trimming took 0 bases from V and 6 from J, leaving 8 bases between them. The CDR3 runs to 13 residues. Germline V lookup: CDR1 MNHNY, CDR2 SVGAGI (reference sequence). The chain's CDR3 is CASSYSDWDGYTF. CDR3 sequence (DNA): TGTGCCAGCAGTTACTCAGACTGGGATGGCTACACCTTC.

This chain uses TRBV7-3 with TRBJ2-7, with 8 bases that match TRBD2. CDR1 and CDR2 from the germline V gene are SGHTA and FQGTGA. V was pared by 2 bases and J by 5 bases, with 2 bases of the junction left unmatched. The CDR3 has 13 residues. The CDR3 loop reads CASSLVSGNEQYV. Written as DNA, the CDR3 is TGTGCCAGCAGCTTAGTTAGCGGGAACGAGCAGTACGTC.

The table lists this clonotype with many counts. CDR3 region: CASSTDRGLYNEQFF. The CDR3 DNA follows: TGTGCCAGCAGCACCGACAGGGGGCTCTACAATGAGCAGTTCTTC. V gene TRBV7-2 combines with J gene TRBJ2-1; 10 bases fit TRBD1. Trimming at V came to 5 bases and at J to 3 bases, leaving 4 bases not matched to a gene. This CDR3 has 15 amino acids. CDR1 SGHTA and CDR2 FQGNSA come from the germline V gene.

The sample holds a few counts of this clonotype. CDR3 DNA: TGTGCCAGCCGGCCTATGACAGGGCTCGGCAAAAACATTCAGTACTTC. This gives the protein CASRPMTGLGKNIQYF. V and J are TRBV6-2 or TRBV6-3 and TRBJ2-4; 7 nucleotides match TRBD1. The CDR3 has 16 amino acids. The germline V gene has CDR1 MNHEY and CDR2 SVGEGT. V trimming: 8 bases; J trimming: 3 bases; junction bases outside the gene matches: 13.

With regard to this clonotype: Possible read error: a much larger clone is one base away. This chain connects TRBV18 to TRBJ1-2; no reliable D call. Germline V gene sequence: CDR1 KGHSH, CDR2 LQKENI. V was trimmed by 2 bases and J by 6 bases, leaving 22 bases between them. This CDR3 region has 17 residues. Here the CDR3 DNA reads TGTGCCAGCTCACCATTTTCAACAGAGCAGTCAAGGGATGGCTACACCTTC. Its protein is CASSPFSTEQSRDGYTF.

This clonotype appeared a few times. The chain uses TRBV15 and TRBJ2-2; D gene unclear. V was shortened by 0 bases and J by 4 bases, with 0 bases between the two germline ends. The CDR3 consists of 12 residues. CDR1 and CDR2 from the germline V gene are LNHNV and YYDKDF (reference sequence). The CDR3 sequence: CATSRDTGELFF. The CDR3 nucleotides are TGTGCCACCAGCAGAGACACCGGGGAGCTGTTTTTT.

This clonotype showed up just a few times. The rearrangement joins TRBV3-1 to TRBJ2-2; D is unclear. V lost 4 bases, J lost 7 bases, and 10 bases lay in between. CDR1 LGHDT and CDR2 YNNKEL come from the germline V gene (reference sequence). This CDR3 is built from 13 residues. Here the CDR3 DNA reads TGTGCCAGCAGCCTCCGCCAAGGCGGGGAGCTGTTTTTT. Protein: CASSLRQGGELFF.

This clonotype was seen repeatedly, ten times or more. The germline gene is not matched at one end of the junction; a read error may be the cause. This sequence joins TRBV19 and TRBJ2-3; 8 bases map to TRBD1. Germline V CDR1 and CDR2: LNHDA, SQIVND (reference sequence). The CDR3 has 16 residues. The CDR3 sequence: CASSGGTVQGADMQYF. The CDR3 DNA is TGTGCCAGTAGTGGGGGGACAGTCCAGGGGGCCGATATGCAGTATTTT.

To note about this clonotype: With a much larger clone just one base away, this may be a read error. This chain joins TRBV6-2 or TRBV6-3 and TRBJ2-1; the D gene is possibly TRBD1 (6 bases). This CDR3 comprises 12 residues. Germline V lookup: CDR1 MNHEY, CDR2 SVGEGT. The CDR3 sequence: CACSQQGNEQFF. In DNA, the CDR3 is TGTGCCTGCAGTCAACAGGGAAATGAGCAGTTCTTC.